The subject of this entry is one TCR beta chain. Using immunoSEQ multiplex PCR, the repertoire was profiled, and TCRdb retains in-frame clones only, with some absent. The table lists fewer than 110,000 clones, 75% to 90% of them singletons. This entry belongs to a study of blood T cell repertoires in COVID-19. Study-level information: COVID-19 samples collected from the United States, Italy and Spain covered acute and convalescent phases. Sample material is recorded as cDNA or gDNA derived from T cells, B-cell-depleted T cells, or PBMCs.

The CDR3 sequence is 17 residues long. The V gene's germline CDR1 is LGHNA and CDR2 YSLEER. V lost 4 bases and J lost 0; bases outside the gene matches: 6. This chain connects TRBV4-3 to TRBJ1-6; 7 bases are shared with TRBD1. The clonotype comes from a human donor in a cohort sampled during active COVID-19. Source material: peripheral blood. The DNA for the CDR3 is TGCGCCAGCAGCCGAAGGACAGGCAGCTCCTATAATTCACCCCTCCACTTT. Protein product: CASSRRTGSSYNSPLHF.